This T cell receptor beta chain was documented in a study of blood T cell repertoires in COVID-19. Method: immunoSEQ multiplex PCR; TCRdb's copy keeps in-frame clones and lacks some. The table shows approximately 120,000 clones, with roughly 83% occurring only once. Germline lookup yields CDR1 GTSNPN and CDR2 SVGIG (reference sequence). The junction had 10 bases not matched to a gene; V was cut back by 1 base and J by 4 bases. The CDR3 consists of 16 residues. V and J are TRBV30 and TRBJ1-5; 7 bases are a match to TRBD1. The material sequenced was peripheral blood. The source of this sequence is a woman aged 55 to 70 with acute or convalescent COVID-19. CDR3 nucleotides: TGTGCCTGGAGTGCTCAGACAGGGATGAATAATCAGCCCCAGCATTTT. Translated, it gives CAWSAQTGMNNQPQHF.